This T cell receptor beta chain was recorded in a study of blood T cells in healthy people across ages. For the study at large: Capture via template switching afforded approximately one barcoded beta molecule per two T cells.

A J-beta primer mix and a sample-barcoded 5' primer were used in a second PCR of about 7 to 12 cycles. TCRdb processed the 5' RACE reads anew with MiXCR; each CDR3 protein has one entry. The table records about 1.8 million distinct CDR3 sequences, around half of them present only once. This clonotype was found a few times. Its antigen is not identified. The study, taken as a whole, reports: Age showed a roughly linear inverse relationship with TCR beta diversity per million T cells. Across samples, TCR beta diversity tracked strongly with naive T cell percentage. Among long-lived donors, naive CD4+ cells were more numerous and diversity higher than in aged donors.

CDR1 and CDR2 (germline): PRHDT, FYEKMQ (reference sequence). The CDR3 runs to 17 residues. V lost 4 bases and J lost 0, with 19 bases in between. The chain carries TRBV13 and TRBJ2-7, with D perhaps TRBD1 (6 bases). Sequenced: blood. The sequence came from a woman aged 40 to 49 in good health. The CDR3 region has the DNA TGTGCCAGCAGCTCGGATTCTGGGACACAGAGCTCCTACGAGCAGTACTTC. Its protein is CASSSDSGTQSSYEQYF.